Listed below are T cell receptor beta chains from one sample, sequenced in a study of cytomegalovirus exposure and HLA in healthy donors. Data came from immunoSEQ multiplex PCR; TCRdb stores just in-frame clones and leaves some out. The data hold about 200,000 clones, with around 76% observed a single time. Material: PBMCs. These receptor sequences come from a man aged 30 to 39 in good health and CMV-seronegative. Both conserved end residues are part of each CDR3. The D gene is left open where the match is weak.

J | V | D | CDR3
TRBJ2-5 | TRBV6-5 | . | CASSFSGGYETQYF
TRBJ2-7 | TRBV10-3 | TRBD1 | CAIRPGQRASYEQYF
TRBJ2-3 | TRBV28 | TRBD2 | CASSSLKETSGRATDTQYF
TRBJ2-7 | TRBV5-6 | TRBD2 | CASRPNGGIPNEQYF
TRBJ2-3 | TRBV9 | TRBD2 | CASSVGSGRNTQYF
TRBJ2-2 | TRBV19 | . | CASSIVGRGGTGELFF
TRBJ2-3 | TRBV9 | TRBD2 | CASSDIAGRTDTQYF
TRBJ1-5 | TRBV2 | . | CASRVSGHLNQPQHF
TRBJ1-6 | TRBV6-1 | TRBD1 | CASRTTGGNSPLHF
TRBJ1-5 | TRBV28 | . | CASPFPEGGVNQPQHF
TRBJ1-2 | TRBV7-8 | TRBD1 | CASSGQGIGYTF
TRBJ1-1 | TRBV14 | TRBD1 | CASSYTSGTGGIGVIAFF
TRBJ2-5 | TRBV4-2 | . | CASSQGVISSPTLKETQYF
. | TRBV13 | . | CASSFFLLGANEQYF
TRBJ2-3 | TRBV9 | . | CASSVATLDTQYF
TRBJ2-7 | TRBV5-4 | . | CASSSTGAYEQYF
TRBJ2-1 | TRBV20-1 | . | CSTYSNNEQFF
TRBJ1-1 | TRBV5-6 | . | CASSLLGKGDTEAFF
TRBJ2-7 | TRBV5-1 | TRBD1 | CASSLALGTGSYEQYF
TRBJ1-1 | TRBV5-4 | . | CASSPPERSVTTEAFF
TRBJ1-6 | TRBV5-1 | . | CASSLIGTTSYNSPLHF
TRBJ1-4 | TRBV5-4 | . | CASSLNRADNEKLFF
TRBJ2-5 | TRBV28 | TRBD1 | CASSLRTGGRQETQYF
TRBJ2-3 | TRBV7-9 | TRBD1 | CASSTHRGRRDTQYF
TRBJ1-1 | TRBV6-5 | . | CASSYGGRAEEAFF
TRBJ2-3 | TRBV27 | TRBD2 | CASTLAGDTDTQYF
TRBJ1-5 | TRBV27 | TRBD1 | CASRQGTNQPQHF
TRBJ1-2 | TRBV7-2 | TRBD1 | CASSPTGGILYGYTF
TRBJ2-3 | TRBV10-3 | . | CAIGTRSDTQYF
TRBJ2-7 | TRBV11-2 | . | CASTRTGTYEQYF
TRBJ2-1 | TRBV9 | TRBD1 | CASSSNRGMPYNEQFF
TRBJ2-2 | TRBV2 | TRBD1 | CASRVDRGDTGELFF
TRBJ2-2 | TRBV7-7 | TRBD1 | CASSLGGAAGELFF
TRBJ2-5 | TRBV7-9 | . | CASSLDTAQETQYF
TRBJ2-5 | TRBV7-9 | . | CASSPTQGGETQYF
TRBJ1-2 | TRBV11-2 | TRBD1 | CASSRGTEALYYGYTF
TRBJ2-5 | TRBV5-1 | . | CASSFRETQYF
TRBJ2-1 | TRBV9 | . | CASSGTLAATSYNEQFF
TRBJ2-7 | TRBV5-6 | . | CASSFTSYEQYF
TRBJ2-5 | TRBV27 | TRBD2 | CASSLSPLAGGLRETQYF
TRBJ2-7 | TRBV29-1 | TRBD2 | CSVATSGTRYEQYF
TRBJ2-1 | TRBV6-6 | . | CASSYSEVLLNEQFF
TRBJ2-2 | TRBV9 | TRBD2 | CASSGGLAGVNTGELFF
TRBJ2-3 | TRBV7-6 | TRBD2 | CASSPGLATDTQYF
. | TRBV27 | . | CASSLQYGSSYEQYF
TRBJ1-5 | TRBV9 | . | CASSPRPEVRQPQHF
TRBJ2-1 | TRBV9 | TRBD2 | CASSPPGLAGGSYNEQFF
TRBJ1-1 | TRBV7-9 | . | CASGQGNTEAFF
TRBJ1-5 | TRBV5-1 | . | CASSLGTYSNQPQHF
TRBJ2-7 | TRBV4-1 | . | CASSQPGRRSYDEQYF
TRBJ1-4 | TRBV28 | . | CASSPLDRSNEKLFF